The rows below give T cell receptor beta chains drawn from one sample of a study of control samples from healthy donors and cancer patients. Repertoires were generated with immunoSEQ multiplex PCR, while TCRdb's copy carries only in-frame clones and drops some. Among about 140,000 clones, about 90% were seen once, and the ten largest hold approximately 1.6%. Material for sequencing was blood. The receptors come from a man in his late teens or twenties in good health. CDR3s include the opening cysteine and the closing phenylalanine or tryptophan. A D gene is named only where the DNA matches it firmly. Some rows mark clone size as missing; the rest say once, few, many or name a class of expanded clone.

j_call clone_size d_call v_call cdr3_nt cdr3_aa
TRBJ2-7 NA NA TRBV28 TGTGCCAGCAGTTTGCAGGGGAGCTCCTACGAGCAGTACTTC CASSLQGSSYEQYF
TRBJ2-1 NA TRBD2 TRBV6-5 TGTGCCAGCAGTTCGGGGTCGGGGGGGCCCAATGAGCAGTTCTTC CASSSGSGGPNEQFF
TRBJ2-2 NA NA TRBV21-1 TGTGCCAGCAGCCACCGACAGGGGGGGGAGCTGTTTTTT CASSHRQGGELFF
TRBJ2-6 NA NA TRBV20-1 TGCAGTGCTAGTGTTCGGGGGCCCGCGCTCTCTGGGGCCAACGTCCTGACTTTC CSASVRGPALSGANVLTF
TRBJ1-6 few NA TRBV9 TGTGCCAGCGGACTAAAACAGGCGGATAATTCACCCCTCCACTTT CASGLKQADNSPLHF
TRBJ2-1 NA NA TRBV4-3 TGCGCCAGCAGCCAAGATTTGATCGAGGGTGAGCAGTTCTTC CASSQDLIEGEQFF
TRBJ1-1 NA NA TRBV19 TGTGCCAGTAGCCCCAGCGGGGGCCCGAACACTGAAGCTTTCTTT CASSPSGGPNTEAFF
TRBJ1-2 NA TRBD1 TRBV5-5 TGTGCCAGCAGCTTGGACGGACAGGCCTTTTGGGGCTACACCTTC CASSLDGQAFWGYTF
TRBJ2-5 NA NA TRBV14 TGTGCCAGCAGCCAAATGGACAGACAAGAGACCCAGTACTTC CASSQMDRQETQYF
TRBJ2-7 many TRBD2 TRBV29-1 TGCAGCGTTTTATGGGGGGGGGAGGCCTACGAGCAGTACTTC CSVLWGGEAYEQYF
TRBJ2-5 few NA TRBV5-1 TGCGCCAGCAGCTTGGACGAGGCCCAAGAGACCCAGTACTTC CASSLDEAQETQYF
TRBJ2-5 once TRBD2 TRBV6-5 TGTGCCAGCAGTTACCTCGGGGGGAATAAAGAGACCCAGTACTTC CASSYLGGNKETQYF
TRBJ1-2 NA TRBD1 TRBV19 TGTGCCAGTAGTACAGGAAACCGGGACAGTTCCTATGGCTACACCTTC CASSTGNRDSSYGYTF
TRBJ2-1 NA TRBD1 TRBV13 TGTGCCAGCAGCCCGACAGGGTACAATGAGCAGTTCTTC CASSPTGYNEQFF
TRBJ1-6 once NA TRBV4-1 TGCGCCAGCAGCCAAGGGACAGTTAATTCACCCCTCCACTTT CASSQGTVNSPLHF
TRBJ2-1 NA NA TRBV7-2 TGTGCCAGCAGCTTAACAGGGTACAATGAGCAGTTCTTC CASSLTGYNEQFF
TRBJ1-3 NA NA TRBV30 TGTGCCTGGAGTGTAGAAGGGGTGAAGAGAAACACCATATATTTT CAWSVEGVKRNTIYF
TRBJ2-4 NA NA TRBV30 TGTGCCTGCATCGTGACAGTTCTAGCCAAAAACATTCAGTACTTC CACIVTVLAKNIQYF
TRBJ1-3 NA TRBD1 TRBV11-2 TGTGCCAGCAGCCCGGGTGCAGGGGGTTTCTCTGGAAACACCATATATTTT CASSPGAGGFSGNTIYF
TRBJ2-7 NA NA TRBV27 TGTGCCAGCAGGAATCGGGGGTTTACCTACGAGCAGTACTTC CASRNRGFTYEQYF
TRBJ2-5 NA NA TRBV7-3 TGTGCCAGCGCCGACCTGGGGTCAGGGAGGGAGACCCAGTACTTC CASADLGSGRETQYF
TRBJ1-5 NA TRBD1 TRBV6-6 TGTGCCAGCAGGACCGGGACAGGGTCGGATCAGCCCCAGCATTTT CASRTGTGSDQPQHF
TRBJ1-1 NA NA TRBV7-9 TGTGCCAGCAGCTTATCTGGGTCGAACACTGAAGCTTTCTTT CASSLSGSNTEAFF
TRBJ2-7 once TRBD1 TRBV6-2/TRBV6-3 TGTGCCAGCAGTTACACGGCCCAGGGGGTCCACGAGCAGTACTTC CASSYTAQGVHEQYF
TRBJ2-1 NA TRBD2 TRBV4-3 TGCGCCAGCAGCCAAGGACTAGCGGGGTTTTGGAATGAGCAGTTCTTC CASSQGLAGFWNEQFF
TRBJ1-2 NA NA TRBV7-2 TGTGCCAGCAGCCCGTCCGGGGGGGACATCTATGGCTACACCTTC CASSPSGGDIYGYTF
TRBJ2-7 NA TRBD2 TRBV4-2 TGTGCCAGCAGCCAAGGCGGGGGGGCCTACGAGCAGTACTTC CASSQGGGAYEQYF
TRBJ2-4 NA TRBD1 TRBV2 TGTGCCAGCACGACAGGGGGCGCCAAAAACATTCAGTACTTC CASTTGGAKNIQYF
TRBJ2-3 NA NA TRBV6-2/TRBV6-3 TGTGCCAGCAGTTCGGTAGGGGGAGTCACAGATACGCAGTATTTT CASSSVGGVTDTQYF
TRBJ2-7 NA NA TRBV5-6 TGTGCCAGCAGCTTATCGGCGGGAAGCTCCTACGAGCAGTACTTC CASSLSAGSSYEQYF
TRBJ1-2 NA NA TRBV7-2 TGTGCCAGCAGCTTAGAAATGGAAAACTATGGCTACACCTTC CASSLEMENYGYTF